This T cell receptor (beta chain) emerged from a study of blood T cells in healthy people across ages. The authors ran a second PCR of 7 to 11 cycles using a sample-barcoded 5' primer and a J-beta primer mix. TCRdb redid the calling of the 5' RACE reads with MiXCR, one entry per CDR3 protein. This sample has about 800,000 distinct CDR3 sequences; around 25% occur once, and the top ten carry 3% to 4.5%. The germline V and J ends were trimmed by 5 bases and 4 bases, with 14 bases remaining between them. In germline, CDR1 is SGHTA, CDR2 FQGTGA. The CDR3 consists of 14 residues. Comment on this clonotype: What it recognizes is unknown.

Whole-study findings and limits: Greater diversity and more naive CD4+ cells were seen in long-lived donors than in aged donors.

These same data were also listed under a study on T cells of mothers and their children.

The sample consisted of blood. V is TRBV7-3 and J is TRBJ1-1, with D possibly matching TRBD1 (6 bases). This sequence was found in a boy aged 10-17 years in good health. The CDR3 reads CASSPRGAGTEAFF. DNA of the CDR3: TGTGCCAGCAGCCCAAGGGGGGCTGGCACTGAAGCTTTCTTT.